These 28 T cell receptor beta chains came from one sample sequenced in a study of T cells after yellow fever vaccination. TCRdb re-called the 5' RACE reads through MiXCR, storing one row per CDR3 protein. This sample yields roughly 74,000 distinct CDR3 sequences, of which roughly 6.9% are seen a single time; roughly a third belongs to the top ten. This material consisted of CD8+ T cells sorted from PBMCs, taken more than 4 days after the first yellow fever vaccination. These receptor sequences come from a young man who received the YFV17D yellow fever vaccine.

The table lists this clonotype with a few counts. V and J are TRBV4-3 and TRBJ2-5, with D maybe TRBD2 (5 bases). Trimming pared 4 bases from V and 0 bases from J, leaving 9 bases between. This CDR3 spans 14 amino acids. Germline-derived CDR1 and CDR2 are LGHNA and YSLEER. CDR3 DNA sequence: TGCGCCAGCAGCCCGGGGTGGAACCAAGAGACCCAGTACTTC. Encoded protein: CASSPGWNQETQYF.

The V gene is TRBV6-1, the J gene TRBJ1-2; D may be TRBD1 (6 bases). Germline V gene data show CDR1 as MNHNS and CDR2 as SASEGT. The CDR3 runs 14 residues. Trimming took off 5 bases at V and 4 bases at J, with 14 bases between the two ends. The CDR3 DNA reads TGTGCCAGCAGTCCCTCCTCCAGGGGCTATGGCTACACCTTC. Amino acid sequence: CASSPSSRGYGYTF.

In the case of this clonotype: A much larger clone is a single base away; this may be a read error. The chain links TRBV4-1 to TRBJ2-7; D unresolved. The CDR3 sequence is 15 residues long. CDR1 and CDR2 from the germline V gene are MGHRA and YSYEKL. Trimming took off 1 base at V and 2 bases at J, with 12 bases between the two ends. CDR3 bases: TGCGCCAGCAGCCAAGGGGTATACGGTCCCTACGAGCAGTACGTC. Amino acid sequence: CASSQGVYGPYEQYV.

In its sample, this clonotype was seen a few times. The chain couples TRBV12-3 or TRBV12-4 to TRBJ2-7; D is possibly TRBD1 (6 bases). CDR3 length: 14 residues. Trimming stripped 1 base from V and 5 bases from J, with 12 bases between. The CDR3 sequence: CASSLEQGNDEQYF. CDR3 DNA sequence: TGTGCCAGCAGTTTAGAGCAGGGGAATGACGAGCAGTACTTC.

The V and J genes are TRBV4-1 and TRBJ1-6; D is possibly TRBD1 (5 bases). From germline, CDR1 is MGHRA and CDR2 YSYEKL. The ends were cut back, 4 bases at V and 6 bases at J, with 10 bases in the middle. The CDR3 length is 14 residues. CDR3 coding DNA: TGCGCCAGCAGCCCGGACGGGACTAATTCACCCCTCCACTTT. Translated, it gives CASSPDGTNSPLHF.

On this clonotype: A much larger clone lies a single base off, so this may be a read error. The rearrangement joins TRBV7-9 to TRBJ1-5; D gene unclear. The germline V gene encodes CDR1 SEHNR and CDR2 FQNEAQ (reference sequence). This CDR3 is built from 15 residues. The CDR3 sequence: CASSLGGRLNHPQHF. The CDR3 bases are TGTGCCAGCAGCTTAGGAGGGAGACTGAATCATCCCCAGCATTTT.

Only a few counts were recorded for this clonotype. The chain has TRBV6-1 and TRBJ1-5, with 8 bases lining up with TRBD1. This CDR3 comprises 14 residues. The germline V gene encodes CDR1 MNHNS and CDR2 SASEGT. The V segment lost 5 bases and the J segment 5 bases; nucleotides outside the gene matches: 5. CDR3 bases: TGTGCCAGCAGTCCCACAGGGGGGCATCAGCCCCAGCATTTT. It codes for CASSPTGGHQPQHF.

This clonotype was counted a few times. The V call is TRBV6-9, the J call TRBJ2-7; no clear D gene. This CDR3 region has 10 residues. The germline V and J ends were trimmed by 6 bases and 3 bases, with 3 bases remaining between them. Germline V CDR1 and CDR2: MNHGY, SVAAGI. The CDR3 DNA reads TGTGCCAGCAGGTACTACGAGCAGTACGTC. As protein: CASRYYEQYV.

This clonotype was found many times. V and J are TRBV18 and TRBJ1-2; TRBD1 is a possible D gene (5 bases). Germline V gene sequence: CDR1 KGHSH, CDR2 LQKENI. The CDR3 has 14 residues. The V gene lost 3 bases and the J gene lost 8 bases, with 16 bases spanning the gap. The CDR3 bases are TGTGCCAGCTCACCCAACGGTGGGGCTGGCGGCTACACCTTC. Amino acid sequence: CASSPNGGAGGYTF.

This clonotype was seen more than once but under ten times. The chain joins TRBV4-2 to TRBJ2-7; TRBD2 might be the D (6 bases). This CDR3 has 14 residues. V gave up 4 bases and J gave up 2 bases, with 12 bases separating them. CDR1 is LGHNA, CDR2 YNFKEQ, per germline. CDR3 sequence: CASSPGTLTYEQYF. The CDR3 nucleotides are TGTGCCAGCAGCCCCGGGACTCTAACCTACGAGCAGTACTTC.

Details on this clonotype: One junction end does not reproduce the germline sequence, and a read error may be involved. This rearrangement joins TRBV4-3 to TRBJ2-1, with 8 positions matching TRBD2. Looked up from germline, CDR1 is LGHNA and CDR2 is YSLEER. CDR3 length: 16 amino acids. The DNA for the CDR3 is TGCGCCAGAAGCCGATCGGGGGGGAGCTCCTACAATGAGCAGTTCTTC. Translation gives CARSRSGGSSYNEQFF.

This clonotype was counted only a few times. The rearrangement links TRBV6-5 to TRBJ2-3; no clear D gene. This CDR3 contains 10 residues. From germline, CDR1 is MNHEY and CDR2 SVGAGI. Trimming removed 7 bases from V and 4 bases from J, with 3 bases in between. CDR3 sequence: CASMADTQYF. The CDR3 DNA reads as TGTGCCAGCATGGCAGATACGCAGTATTTT.

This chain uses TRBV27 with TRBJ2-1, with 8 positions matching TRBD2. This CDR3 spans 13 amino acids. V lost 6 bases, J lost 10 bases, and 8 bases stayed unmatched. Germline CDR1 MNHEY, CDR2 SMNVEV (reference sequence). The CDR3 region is CASSLSPGGEQFF. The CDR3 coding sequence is TGTGCCAGCAGCTTAAGTCCGGGGGGGGAGCAGTTCTTC.

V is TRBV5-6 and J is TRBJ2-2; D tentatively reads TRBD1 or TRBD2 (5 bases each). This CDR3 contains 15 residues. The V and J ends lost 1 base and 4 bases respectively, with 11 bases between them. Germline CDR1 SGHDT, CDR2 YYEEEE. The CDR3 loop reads CASSLYLGTTGELFF. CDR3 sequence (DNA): TGTGCCAGCAGCTTGTACCTCGGGACCACCGGGGAGCTGTTTTTT. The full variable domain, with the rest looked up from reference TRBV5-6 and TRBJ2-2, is DAGVTQSPTHLIKTRGQQVTLRCSPKSGHDTVSWYQQALGQGPQFIFQYYEEEERQRGNFPDRFSGHQFPNYSSELNVNALLLGDSALYLCASSLYLGTTGELFFGEGSRLTVL.

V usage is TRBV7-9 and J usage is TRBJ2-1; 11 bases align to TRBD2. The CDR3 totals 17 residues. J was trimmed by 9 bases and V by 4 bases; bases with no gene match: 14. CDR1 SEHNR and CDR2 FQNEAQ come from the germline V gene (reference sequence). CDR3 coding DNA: TGTGCCAGCAGCTCCGCTTCAATAGCGGGGGGGCCGGGTGAGCAGTTCTTC. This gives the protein CASSSASIAGGPGEQFF.

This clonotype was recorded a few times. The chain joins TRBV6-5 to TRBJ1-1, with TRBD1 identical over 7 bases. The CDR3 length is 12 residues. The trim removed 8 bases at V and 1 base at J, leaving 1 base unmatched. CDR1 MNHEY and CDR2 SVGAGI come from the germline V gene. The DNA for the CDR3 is TGTGCCAGCTACAGGGGGAACACTGAAGCTTTCTTT. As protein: CASYRGNTEAFF.

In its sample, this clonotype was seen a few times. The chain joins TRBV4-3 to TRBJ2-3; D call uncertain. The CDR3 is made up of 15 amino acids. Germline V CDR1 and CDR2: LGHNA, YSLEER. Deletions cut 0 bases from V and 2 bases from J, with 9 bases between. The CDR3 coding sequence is TGCGCCAGCAGCCAAGATTCAGGTCTCACAGATACGCAGTATTTT. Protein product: CASSQDSGLTDTQYF.

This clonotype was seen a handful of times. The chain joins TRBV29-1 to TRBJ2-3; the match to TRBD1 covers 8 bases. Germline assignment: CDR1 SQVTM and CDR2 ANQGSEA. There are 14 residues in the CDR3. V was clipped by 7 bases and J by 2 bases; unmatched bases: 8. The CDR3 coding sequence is TGCAGCGCAGGACAGGGAGAACCCACAGATACGCAGTATTTT. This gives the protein CSAGQGEPTDTQYF.

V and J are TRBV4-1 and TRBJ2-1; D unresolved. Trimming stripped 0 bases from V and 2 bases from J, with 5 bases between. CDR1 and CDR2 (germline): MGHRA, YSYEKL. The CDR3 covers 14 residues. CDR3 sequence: CASSQEGAYNEQFF. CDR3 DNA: TGCGCCAGCAGCCAAGAGGGCGCCTACAATGAGCAGTTCTTC.

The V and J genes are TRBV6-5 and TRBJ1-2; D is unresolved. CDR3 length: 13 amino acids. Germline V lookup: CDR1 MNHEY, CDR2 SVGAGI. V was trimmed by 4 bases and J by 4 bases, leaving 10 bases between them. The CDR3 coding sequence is TGTGCCAGCAGTTCGGAAGGACTCTATGGCTACACCTTC. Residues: CASSSEGLYGYTF.

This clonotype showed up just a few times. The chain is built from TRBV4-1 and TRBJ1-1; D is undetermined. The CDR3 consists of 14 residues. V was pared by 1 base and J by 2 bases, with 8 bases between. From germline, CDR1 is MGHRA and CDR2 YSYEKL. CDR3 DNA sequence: TGCGCCAGCAGCCAAGTCCAGAAAAACACTGAAGCTTTCTTT. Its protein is CASSQVQKNTEAFF.

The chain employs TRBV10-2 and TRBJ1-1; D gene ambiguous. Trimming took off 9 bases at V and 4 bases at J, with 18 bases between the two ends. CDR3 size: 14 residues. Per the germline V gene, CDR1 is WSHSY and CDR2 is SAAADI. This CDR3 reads CASTSSEVGTEAFF. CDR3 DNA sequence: TGCGCCAGTACCTCCTCAGAGGTGGGCACTGAAGCTTTCTTT.

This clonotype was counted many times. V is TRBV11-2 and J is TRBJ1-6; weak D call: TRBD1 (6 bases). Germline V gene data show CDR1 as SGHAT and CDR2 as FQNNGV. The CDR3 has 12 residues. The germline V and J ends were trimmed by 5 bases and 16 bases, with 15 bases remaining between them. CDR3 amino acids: CASSGTGIELHF. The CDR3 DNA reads TGTGCCAGCAGCGGAACAGGGATCGAACTCCACTTT.

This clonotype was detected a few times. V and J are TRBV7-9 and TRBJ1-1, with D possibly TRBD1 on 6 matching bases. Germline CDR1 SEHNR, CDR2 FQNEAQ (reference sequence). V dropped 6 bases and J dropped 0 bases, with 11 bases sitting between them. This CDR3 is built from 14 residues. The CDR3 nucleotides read TGTGCCAGCAGTTCCGGGACACTGAACACTGAAGCTTTCTTT. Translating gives CASSSGTLNTEAFF.

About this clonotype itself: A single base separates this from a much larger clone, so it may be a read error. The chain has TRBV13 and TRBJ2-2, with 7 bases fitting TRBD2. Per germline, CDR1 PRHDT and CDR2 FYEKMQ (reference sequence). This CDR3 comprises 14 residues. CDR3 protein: CASSWLADTGELYF. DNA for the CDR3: TGTGCCAGCAGCTGGCTAGCGGACACCGGGGAGCTGTATTTT.

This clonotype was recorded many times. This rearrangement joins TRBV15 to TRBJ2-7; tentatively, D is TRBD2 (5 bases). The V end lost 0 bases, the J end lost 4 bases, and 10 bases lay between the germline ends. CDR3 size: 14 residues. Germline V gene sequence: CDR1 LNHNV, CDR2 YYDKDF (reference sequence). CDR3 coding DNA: TGTGCCACCAGCAGAGATAGGCGGGCGTACGAGCAGTACGTC. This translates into CATSRDRRAYEQYV.

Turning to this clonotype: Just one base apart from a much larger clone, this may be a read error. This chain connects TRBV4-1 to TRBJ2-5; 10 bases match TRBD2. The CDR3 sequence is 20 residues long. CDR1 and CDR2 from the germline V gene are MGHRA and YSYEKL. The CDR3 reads CASSLRPNVMEAGGQDTQYF. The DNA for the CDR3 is TGCGCCAGCAGCCTGCGACCCAATGTAATGGAAGCGGGGGGGCAAGATACCCAGTACTTC.

CDR3 loop: CASSRALVGYTF. CDR3 nucleotide sequence: TGTGCCAGCAGTCGTGCCCTCGTCGGCTACACCTTC. The chain recombines TRBV7-9 with TRBJ1-2; D gene uncertain. The germline V gene has CDR1 SEHNR and CDR2 FQNEAQ (reference sequence). The germline V and J ends were trimmed by 6 bases and 8 bases, with 13 bases remaining between them. The CDR3 contains 12 residues.